The rows below give T cell receptor beta chains drawn from one sample of a study of a mutant IDH1 vaccine in newly diagnosed glioma. This table comes from immunoSEQ multiplex PCR, and its TCRdb copy is limited to in-frame clones, with some not included. The sample has around 92,000 clones, 70% to 90% seen once; the top ten hold less than 0.65%. Sequencing was performed on PBMCs, taken from a glioma patient treated with radiotherapy, temozolomide or both. The receptors were sampled from a woman in her forties or fifties with glioma. Each CDR3 is given with its conserved first and last residue. Each record gives: J gene, clone size, V gene, D gene, CDR3 protein, CDR3 DNA. D genes are given only for firm matches. Size tells how often a clone was seen (once, few, many) or the class of an expanded clone, and some rows leave it out.

J gene: TRBJ1-4; clone size: .; V gene: TRBV5-1; D gene: .; CDR3 protein: CASTFSQGTNEKLFF; CDR3 DNA: TGCGCCAGCACCTTCTCCCAGGGGACTAATGAAAAACTGTTTTTT
J gene: TRBJ2-7; clone size: .; V gene: TRBV7-9; D gene: TRBD1; CDR3 protein: CASSLGYRGEQYF; CDR3 DNA: TGTGCCAGCAGCTTAGGGTACAGGGGCGAGCAGTACTTC
J gene: TRBJ1-1; clone size: few; V gene: TRBV7-9; D gene: .; CDR3 protein: CASSPLTVQAFF; CDR3 DNA: TGTGCCAGCAGCCCGTTGACAGTTCAAGCTTTCTTT
J gene: TRBJ1-2; clone size: .; V gene: TRBV5-1; D gene: .; CDR3 protein: CASSLESGKVDGYTF; CDR3 DNA: TGCGCCAGCAGCTTGGAATCAGGGAAGGTTGATGGCTACACCTTC
J gene: TRBJ2-7; clone size: .; V gene: TRBV6-1; D gene: .; CDR3 protein: CASSPLPHEQYF; CDR3 DNA: TGTGCCAGCAGTCCTCTCCCCCACGAGCAGTACTTC
J gene: TRBJ2-5; clone size: .; V gene: TRBV16; D gene: .; CDR3 protein: CASSPGGRETQYF; CDR3 DNA: TGTGCCAGCAGCCCCGGAGGTCGGGAGACCCAGTACTTC
J gene: TRBJ2-1; clone size: .; V gene: TRBV15; D gene: TRBD2; CDR3 protein: CATSSQPSGRIEQFF; CDR3 DNA: TGTGCCACCAGCTCTCAACCTAGCGGGAGAATTGAGCAGTTCTTC
J gene: TRBJ2-1; clone size: .; V gene: TRBV2; D gene: .; CDR3 protein: CASSGPATNEQFF; CDR3 DNA: TGTGCCAGCAGTGGCCCCGCAACCAATGAGCAGTTCTTC
J gene: TRBJ1-4; clone size: .; V gene: TRBV5-1; D gene: TRBD1; CDR3 protein: CASSSGQGTNEKLFF; CDR3 DNA: TGCGCCAGCAGCTCCGGACAGGGGACTAATGAAAAACTGTTTTTT
J gene: TRBJ1-3; clone size: once; V gene: TRBV5-6; D gene: .; CDR3 protein: CASSLVEASGNTIYF; CDR3 DNA: TGTGCCAGCAGCTTGGTTGAAGCCTCTGGAAACACCATATATTTT
J gene: TRBJ2-7; clone size: .; V gene: TRBV25-1; D gene: .; CDR3 protein: CASSGFGSSYEQYF; CDR3 DNA: TGTGCCAGCAGTGGTTTCGGTAGCTCCTACGAGCAGTACTTC
J gene: TRBJ2-1; clone size: .; V gene: TRBV11-3; D gene: .; CDR3 protein: CASSLGELENEQFF; CDR3 DNA: TGTGCCAGCAGCTTAGGGGAGCTAGAAAATGAGCAGTTCTTC
J gene: TRBJ2-1; clone size: .; V gene: TRBV28; D gene: TRBD1; CDR3 protein: CASSPGTGKPYNEQFF; CDR3 DNA: TGTGCCAGCAGCCCCGGGACAGGGAAACCCTACAATGAGCAGTTCTTC
J gene: TRBJ2-7; clone size: once; V gene: TRBV19; D gene: .; CDR3 protein: CASSIRRQTSSYEQYF; CDR3 DNA: TGTGCCAGTAGTATCAGACGACAAACGAGCTCCTACGAGCAGTACTTC
J gene: TRBJ1-4; clone size: .; V gene: TRBV4-2; D gene: .; CDR3 protein: CASSLAGAGEKLFF; CDR3 DNA: TGTGCCAGCAGCTTGGCTGGGGCAGGGGAAAAACTGTTTTTT
J gene: TRBJ2-1; clone size: .; V gene: TRBV5-6; D gene: TRBD2; CDR3 protein: CASSGGLAGGDEQFF; CDR3 DNA: TGTGCCAGCAGCGGCGGACTAGCGGGAGGGGATGAGCAGTTCTTC
J gene: TRBJ1-3; clone size: .; V gene: TRBV30; D gene: .; CDR3 protein: CAWSRLSAGNTIYF; CDR3 DNA: TGTGCCTGGAGTAGGTTGTCAGCTGGAAACACCATATATTTT
J gene: TRBJ1-3; clone size: .; V gene: TRBV6-5; D gene: TRBD1; CDR3 protein: CASSYSGTGGGNTIYF; CDR3 DNA: TGTGCCAGCAGTTACTCCGGGACAGGGGGTGGAAACACCATATATTTT
J gene: TRBJ1-1; clone size: .; V gene: TRBV15; D gene: .; CDR3 protein: CATSMGLGTEAFF; CDR3 DNA: TGTGCCACCAGCATGGGGCTGGGCACTGAAGCTTTCTTT
J gene: TRBJ1-1; clone size: few; V gene: TRBV30; D gene: .; CDR3 protein: CAWSVRREGSTEAFF; CDR3 DNA: TGTGCCTGGAGTGTACGCAGGGAAGGGTCCACTGAAGCTTTCTTT
J gene: TRBJ1-5; clone size: .; V gene: TRBV6-5; D gene: .; CDR3 protein: CASSFTGGGNQPQHF; CDR3 DNA: TGTGCCAGCAGCTTTACAGGAGGAGGAAATCAGCCCCAGCATTTT
J gene: TRBJ2-1; clone size: .; V gene: TRBV7-3; D gene: TRBD2; CDR3 protein: CASSLLAGQYNEQFF; CDR3 DNA: TGTGCCAGCAGCTTACTAGCGGGGCAATACAATGAGCAGTTCTTC
J gene: TRBJ2-1; clone size: .; V gene: TRBV4-2; D gene: .; CDR3 protein: CASSQEGQRTHNEQFF; CDR3 DNA: TGTGCCAGCAGCCAAGAGGGCCAGCGGACACACAATGAGCAGTTCTTC
J gene: TRBJ2-5; clone size: .; V gene: TRBV9; D gene: .; CDR3 protein: CASSRPPGLEETQYF; CDR3 DNA: TGTGCCAGCAGCCGCCCCCCGGGACTCGAAGAGACCCAGTACTTC
J gene: TRBJ2-2; clone size: .; V gene: TRBV7-9; D gene: TRBD2; CDR3 protein: CASSSGLAGAGELFF; CDR3 DNA: TGTGCCAGCAGCTCGGGACTAGCGGGCGCCGGGGAGCTGTTTTTT
J gene: TRBJ2-2; clone size: .; V gene: TRBV5-1; D gene: TRBD2; CDR3 protein: CASSWTSGNAGELFF; CDR3 DNA: TGCGCCAGCTCCTGGACTAGCGGGAATGCCGGGGAGCTGTTTTTT
J gene: TRBJ1-5; clone size: .; V gene: TRBV4-1; D gene: .; CDR3 protein: CASSHLLPGDSNQPQHF; CDR3 DNA: TGCGCCAGCAGCCATCTACTGCCAGGAGACAGCAATCAGCCCCAGCATTTT
J gene: TRBJ1-4; clone size: .; V gene: TRBV5-6; D gene: .; CDR3 protein: CASSLAGGRREKLFF; CDR3 DNA: TGTGCCAGCAGCTTGGCCGGGGGGCGTAGGGAAAAACTGTTTTTT
J gene: TRBJ2-1; clone size: .; V gene: TRBV27; D gene: .; CDR3 protein: CASSFLGKGSYNEQFF; CDR3 DNA: TGTGCCAGCAGTTTTTTGGGTAAGGGCTCCTACAATGAGCAGTTCTTC
J gene: TRBJ1-3; clone size: .; V gene: TRBV7-9; D gene: .; CDR3 protein: CACGSSPGNTIYF; CDR3 DNA: TGTGCCTGCGGGTCGAGCCCGGGAAACACCATATATTTT
J gene: TRBJ1-1; clone size: .; V gene: TRBV27; D gene: .; CDR3 protein: CASSLRPGTEAFF; CDR3 DNA: TGTGCCAGCAGTTTACGTCCTGGGACTGAAGCTTTCTTT
J gene: TRBJ2-7; clone size: .; V gene: TRBV7-7; D gene: TRBD1; CDR3 protein: CASSLGQASSEQYF; CDR3 DNA: TGTGCTAGCAGCCTGGGACAGGCCTCGAGCGAGCAGTACTTC
J gene: TRBJ2-7; clone size: .; V gene: TRBV13; D gene: .; CDR3 protein: CASSLGSSSYEQYF; CDR3 DNA: TGTGCCAGCAGCTTAGGGTCAAGTTCCTACGAGCAGTACTTC
J gene: TRBJ1-5; clone size: .; V gene: TRBV28; D gene: TRBD1; CDR3 protein: CASTPGGQGSKAQHF; CDR3 DNA: TGTGCCAGCACCCCCGGGGGACAGGGTTCTAAGGCCCAGCATTTT
J gene: TRBJ2-5; clone size: .; V gene: TRBV6-1; D gene: .; CDR3 protein: CASSEERQSQETQYF; CDR3 DNA: TGTGCCAGCAGTGAAGAGAGACAGTCCCAAGAGACCCAGTACTTC
J gene: TRBJ2-7; clone size: .; V gene: TRBV14; D gene: .; CDR3 protein: CASSLSYEQYF; CDR3 DNA: TGTGCCAGCAGCCTCAGCTACGAGCAGTACTTC
J gene: TRBJ2-7; clone size: .; V gene: TRBV21-1; D gene: .; CDR3 protein: CASSQGRQTYEQYF; CDR3 DNA: TGTGCCAGCAGCCAAGGGCGCCAGACCTACGAGCAGTACTTC
J gene: TRBJ2-1; clone size: .; V gene: TRBV6-5; D gene: TRBD2; CDR3 protein: CASSPTSGRVDEQFF; CDR3 DNA: TGTGCCAGCAGTCCCACTAGCGGGAGGGTTGATGAGCAGTTCTTC
J gene: TRBJ2-5; clone size: .; V gene: TRBV6-5; D gene: .; CDR3 protein: CASSARETQYF; CDR3 DNA: TGTGCCAGCAGTGCCAGGGAGACCCAGTACTTC
J gene: TRBJ2-7; clone size: .; V gene: TRBV28; D gene: TRBD2; CDR3 protein: CASSFLAGIEGLAADFSYEQYF; CDR3 DNA: TGTGCCAGCAGTTTCCTGGCGGGGATAGAGGGACTAGCGGCCGACTTCTCCTACGAGCAGTACTTC
J gene: TRBJ1-5; clone size: .; V gene: TRBV4-2; D gene: .; CDR3 protein: CASSQDGTGLWDQPQHF; CDR3 DNA: TGTGCCAGCAGCCAAGATGGAACGGGGCTTTGGGATCAGCCCCAGCATTTT
J gene: TRBJ1-2; clone size: .; V gene: TRBV28; D gene: .; CDR3 protein: CASMIAHYGYTF; CDR3 DNA: TGTGCCAGCATGATAGCCCACTATGGCTACACCTTC
J gene: TRBJ2-2; clone size: once; V gene: TRBV6-5; D gene: TRBD1; CDR3 protein: CASSRQGLGTGELFF; CDR3 DNA: TGTGCCAGCAGTCGACAGGGGCTGGGCACCGGGGAGCTGTTTTTT
J gene: TRBJ1-5; clone size: .; V gene: TRBV28; D gene: .; CDR3 protein: CASSSRGGQPQHF; CDR3 DNA: TGTGCCAGCAGTTCCAGGGGAGGTCAGCCCCAGCATTTT
J gene: TRBJ1-4; clone size: .; V gene: TRBV29-1; D gene: .; CDR3 protein: CSVRGGEKLFF; CDR3 DNA: TGCAGCGTCCGAGGGGGAGAAAAACTGTTTTTT
J gene: TRBJ2-7; clone size: .; V gene: TRBV28; D gene: .; CDR3 protein: CASAISRANSYEQYF; CDR3 DNA: TGTGCCAGCGCGATAAGCCGGGCCAACTCCTACGAGCAGTACTTC
J gene: TRBJ1-1; clone size: .; V gene: TRBV5-4; D gene: .; CDR3 protein: CASSLEGARNTEAFF; CDR3 DNA: TGTGCCAGCAGCTTGGAAGGGGCGCGGAACACTGAAGCTTTCTTT
J gene: TRBJ2-2; clone size: .; V gene: TRBV7-8; D gene: TRBD1; CDR3 protein: CASSPRQGVNTGELFF; CDR3 DNA: TGTGCCAGCAGCCCCAGACAGGGAGTTAACACCGGGGAGCTGTTTTTT
J gene: TRBJ1-2; clone size: .; V gene: TRBV30; D gene: TRBD1; CDR3 protein: CAWIGTGNYGYTF; CDR3 DNA: TGTGCCTGGATTGGGACAGGGAACTATGGCTACACCTTC
J gene: TRBJ1-1; clone size: once; V gene: TRBV28; D gene: .; CDR3 protein: CASSFAAVVEGTEAFF; CDR3 DNA: TGTGCCAGCAGTTTCGCGGCAGTCGTGGAGGGCACTGAAGCTTTCTTT
J gene: TRBJ2-7; clone size: once; V gene: TRBV6-4; D gene: .; CDR3 protein: CASSPLGHEQYF; CDR3 DNA: TGTGCCAGCAGTCCGTTGGGCCACGAGCAGTACTTC
J gene: TRBJ2-7; clone size: .; V gene: TRBV21-1; D gene: .; CDR3 protein: CASPVLAGVPYEQYF; CDR3 DNA: TGTGCCAGCCCGGTACTAGCGGGGGTGCCCTACGAGCAGTACTTC
J gene: TRBJ1-5; clone size: .; V gene: TRBV18; D gene: .; CDR3 protein: CASSPQDGYQGNQPQHF; CDR3 DNA: TGTGCCAGCTCACCCCAGGACGGGTACCAAGGGAATCAGCCCCAGCATTTT
J gene: TRBJ2-5; clone size: .; V gene: TRBV5-1; D gene: .; CDR3 protein: CASSLPGEETQYF; CDR3 DNA: TGCGCCAGCAGCTTGCCAGGGGAAGAGACCCAGTACTTC
J gene: TRBJ2-1; clone size: once; V gene: TRBV4-1; D gene: TRBD1; CDR3 protein: CASSHLGTAAYNEQFF; CDR3 DNA: TGCGCCAGCAGCCACCTAGGGACAGCCGCCTACAATGAGCAGTTCTTC
J gene: TRBJ2-7; clone size: .; V gene: TRBV7-2; D gene: TRBD1; CDR3 protein: CASSSPDRAAYEQYF; CDR3 DNA: TGTGCCAGCAGCTCCCCGGACAGGGCGGCCTACGAGCAGTACTTC
J gene: TRBJ2-7; clone size: few; V gene: TRBV4-1; D gene: TRBD2; CDR3 protein: CASSQFGLAKYEQYF; CDR3 DNA: TGCGCCAGCAGCCAATTTGGACTAGCGAAGTACGAGCAGTACTTC